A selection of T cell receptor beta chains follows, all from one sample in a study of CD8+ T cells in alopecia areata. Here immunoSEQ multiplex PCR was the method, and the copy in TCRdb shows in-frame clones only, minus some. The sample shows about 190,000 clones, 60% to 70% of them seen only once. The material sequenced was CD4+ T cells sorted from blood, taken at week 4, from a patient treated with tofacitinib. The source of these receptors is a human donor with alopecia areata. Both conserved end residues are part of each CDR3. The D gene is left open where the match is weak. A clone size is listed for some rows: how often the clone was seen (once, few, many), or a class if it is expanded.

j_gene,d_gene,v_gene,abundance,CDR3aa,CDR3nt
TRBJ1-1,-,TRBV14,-,CASSQVRNTEAFF,TGTGCCAGCAGCCAAGTCAGGAACACTGAAGCTTTCTTT
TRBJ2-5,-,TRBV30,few,CAWSVGGPRETQYF,TGTGCCTGGAGTGTAGGGGGACCTAGGGAGACCCAGTACTTC
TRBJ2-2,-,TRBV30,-,CAWRVTGELFF,TGTGCCTGGAGAGTAACCGGGGAGCTGTTTTTT
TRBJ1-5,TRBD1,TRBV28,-,CASSLSGQGGQPQHF,TGTGCCAGCAGTTTATCGGGACAGGGAGGTCAGCCCCAGCATTTT
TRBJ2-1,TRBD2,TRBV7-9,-,CASSSKSVGLAAHEQFF,TGTGCCAGCAGCTCAAAGTCGGTGGGACTAGCGGCCCATGAGCAGTTCTTC
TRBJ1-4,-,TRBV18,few,CASQAGSTNEKLFF,TGTGCCAGCCAGGCGGGCAGTACTAATGAAAAACTGTTTTTT
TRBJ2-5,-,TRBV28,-,CASLEGRGETQYF,TGTGCCAGCTTAGAGGGCCGAGGGGAGACCCAGTACTTC
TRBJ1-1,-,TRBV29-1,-,CSAHISGGEAFF,TGCAGCGCCCACATATCCGGGGGTGAAGCTTTCTTT
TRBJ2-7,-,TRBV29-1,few,CSAGGASGERYEQYF,TGCAGCGCTGGGGGGGCCTCAGGGGAAAGGTACGAGCAGTACTTC
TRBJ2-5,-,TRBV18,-,CASSPLAGAETQYF,TGTGCCAGCTCACCATTGGCGGGGGCGGAGACCCAGTACTTC
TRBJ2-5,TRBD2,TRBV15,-,CATSTERVGGGETQYF,TGTGCCACCAGCACCGAAAGGGTCGGCGGGGGAGAGACCCAGTACTTC
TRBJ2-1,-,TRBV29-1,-,CSVVGYNEQFF,TGCAGCGTTGTTGGGTACAATGAGCAGTTCTTC
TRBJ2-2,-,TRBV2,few,CASKSGLGPGELFF,TGTGCCAGCAAGTCCGGCCTGGGCCCCGGGGAGCTGTTTTTT
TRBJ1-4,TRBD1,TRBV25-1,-,CASSEFRGQGKLFF,TGTGCCAGCAGTGAATTCAGGGGGCAAGGAAAACTGTTTTTT
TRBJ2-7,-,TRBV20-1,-,CSGRAFYEQYF,TGCAGTGGACGGGCGTTCTACGAGCAGTACTTC
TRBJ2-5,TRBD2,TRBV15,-,CATSRTSGEETQYF,TGTGCCACCAGCAGGACTAGCGGGGAAGAGACCCAGTACTTC
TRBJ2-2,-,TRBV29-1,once,CSVVIQNTGELFF,TGCAGCGTTGTAATCCAGAACACCGGGGAGCTGTTTTTT
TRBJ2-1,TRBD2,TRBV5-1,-,CASSFLAGDRNEQFF,TGCGCCAGCAGCTTTCTAGCGGGAGATAGGAATGAGCAGTTCTTC
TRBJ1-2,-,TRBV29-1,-,CSVADSPNYGYTF,TGCAGCGTTGCCGACTCTCCTAACTATGGCTACACCTTC
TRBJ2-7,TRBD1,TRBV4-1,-,CASSQDGTGTYEQYF,TGCGCCAGCAGCCAAGACGGGACAGGAACCTACGAGCAGTACTTC
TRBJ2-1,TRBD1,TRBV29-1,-,CSVEGGQHRPYSYNEQFF,TGCAGCGTTGAAGGGGGACAGCATCGCCCGTACTCCTACAATGAGCAGTTCTTC
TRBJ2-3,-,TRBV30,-,CAWSVRKRDTQYF,TGTGCCTGGAGTGTTCGAAAGCGGGATACGCAGTATTTT
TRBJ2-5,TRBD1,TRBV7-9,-,CASSFRQGQQETQYF,TGTGCCAGCAGCTTCAGACAGGGGCAACAAGAGACCCAGTACTTC
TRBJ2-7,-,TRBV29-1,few,CSVGTALPYEQYF,TGCAGCGTTGGGACAGCCCTCCCCTACGAGCAGTACTTC
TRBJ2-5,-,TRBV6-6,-,CASTYSGVIETQYF,TGTGCCAGCACTTACTCCGGCGTAATAGAGACCCAGTACTTC
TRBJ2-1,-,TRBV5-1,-,CASSRAEEGSPEQFF,TGCGCCAGCAGCCGGGCGGAGGAGGGATCGCCTGAGCAGTTCTTC
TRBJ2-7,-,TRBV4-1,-,CASSLGEGEQYF,TGCGCCAGCAGCCTAGGAGAAGGGGAGCAGTACTTC
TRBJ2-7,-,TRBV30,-,CAWSGQQLAEQYF,TGTGCCTGGAGTGGGCAACAATTGGCCGAGCAGTACTTC
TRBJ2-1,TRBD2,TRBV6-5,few,CASSPGGSYNEQFF,TGTGCCAGCAGCCCGGGAGGCTCCTACAATGAGCAGTTCTTC
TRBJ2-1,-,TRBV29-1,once,CSVEGGSTYNEQFF,TGCAGCGTTGAAGGAGGGAGCACCTACAATGAGCAGTTCTTC
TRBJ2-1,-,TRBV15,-,CARLPNEQFF,TGTGCCAGACTCCCCAATGAGCAGTTCTTC